This TCR beta chain was sequenced for a study of blood T cell repertoires in COVID-19. Study context: T cells, B-cell-depleted T cells, or PBMCs supplied cDNA or gDNA.

Repertoires were generated with immunoSEQ multiplex PCR, while TCRdb's copy carries only in-frame clones and drops some. The top ten clones hold over 1.3% of a sample with about 300,000 clones, 84% of them seen once. This CDR3 has 17 residues. With 3 bases removed from V and 2 bases from J, the gap between germline ends came to 17 bases. Germline V gives CDR1 SGHRS, CDR2 YFSETQ. This clone was seen only a few times. The chain recombines TRBV5-1 with TRBJ2-2; a weak D match, TRBD2 (6 bases). Source material: peripheral blood. The sequence was obtained from a human donor with COVID-19, enrolled during active disease. The donor label of this sample is uncertain. This CDR3 is CASSSASATINTGELFF. The CDR3 bases are TGCGCCAGCAGCTCGGCTAGCGCCACCATTAACACCGGGGAGCTGTTTTTT.